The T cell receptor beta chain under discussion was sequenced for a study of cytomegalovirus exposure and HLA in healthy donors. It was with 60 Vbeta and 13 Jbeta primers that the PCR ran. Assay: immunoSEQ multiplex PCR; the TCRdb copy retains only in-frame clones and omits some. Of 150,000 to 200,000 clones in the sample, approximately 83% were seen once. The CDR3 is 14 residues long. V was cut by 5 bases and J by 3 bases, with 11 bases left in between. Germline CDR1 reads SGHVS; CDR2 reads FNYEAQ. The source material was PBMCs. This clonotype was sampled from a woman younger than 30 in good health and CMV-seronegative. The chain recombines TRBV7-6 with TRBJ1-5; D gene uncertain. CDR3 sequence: CASSVGRANQPQHF. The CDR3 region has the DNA TGTGCCAGCAGCGTGGGGAGGGCCAATCAGCCCCAGCATTTT. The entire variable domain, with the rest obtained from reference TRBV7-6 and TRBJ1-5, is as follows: GAGVSQSPRYKVTKRGQDVALRCDPISGHVSLYWYRQALGQGPEFLTYFNYEAQQDKSGLPNDRFSAERPEGSISTLTIQRTEQRDSAMYRCASSVGRANQPQHFGDGTRLSIL.